Presented here are 27 T cell receptor beta chains from one specimen sequenced in a study of T cells expressing NK-cell markers. With the 5' RACE reads reprocessed, TCRdb shows one record per CDR3 protein and no DNA. This sample's table has about 550,000 distinct CDR3 sequences. Sequencing was carried out using blood T cells: a sorted CD56 or NKG2C T cell subset, CD4+ or CD8+ T cells, or bulk PBMC T cells (not recorded which). These receptors came from a man between 18 and 29 years old in good health.

The chain recombines TRBV5-6 with TRBJ1-5. CDR1 and CDR2 (germline): SGHDT, YYEEEE. The CDR3 totals 13 residues. This CDR3 is CASSQTLLWPQHF.

This rearrangement joins TRBV11-2 to TRBJ2-1; with no DNA, the TCRdb D assignment of TRBD1 cannot be verified. Germline V gene data show CDR1 as SGHAT and CDR2 as FQNNGV. CDR3 size: 17 residues. The chain's CDR3 is CASSFGLGASSKYEQFF.

CDR3 in amino acids: CASSPGDFPLEQYF. The chain carries TRBV5-1 and TRBJ2-7. The CDR3 loop spans 14 amino acids. Germline V gene lookup returns CDR1 SGHRS and CDR2 YFSETQ.

The J gene is TRBJ2-2, the V gene TRBV5-1; TCRdb's assignment of TRBD1 cannot be checked, as there is no DNA. The CDR3 totals 17 residues. Germline V gene data show CDR1 as SGHRS and CDR2 as YFSETQ. The CDR3 loop is CASSLPTGALNTGELFF.

The rearrangement links TRBV12-3 or TRBV12-4 to TRBJ1-6; the TCRdb D gene call, TRBD1, has no DNA to confirm it. CDR3 length: 14 amino acids. The CDR3 is CASSFIGGASPLHF.

V usage is TRBV28 and J usage is TRBJ1-5; the TCRdb call, TRBD1, lacks DNA for checking. The CDR3 is 15 residues long. The V gene's germline CDR1 is MDHEN and CDR2 SYDVKM. CDR3 in amino acids: CASTGVGGGNQPQHF.

V gene TRBV6-1 combines with J gene TRBJ2-3; TCRdb indicates TRBD1, and absent DNA this call remains unverified. The germline CDR1 and CDR2 sequences are MNHNS and SASEGT. The CDR3 runs to 15 residues. The chain's CDR3 is CASNSQGAGSDTQYF.

The J gene is TRBJ2-7, the V gene TRBV2. CDR1 and CDR2 (germline): SNHLY, FYNNEI. The CDR3 runs 12 residues. The CDR3 is CASSVQPYEQYF.

V is TRBV4-3 and J is TRBJ2-1; lacking DNA, the TRBD2 call made by TCRdb goes unchecked. From germline, CDR1 is LGHNA and CDR2 YSLEER. The CDR3 has 15 amino acids. This CDR3 is CASSRSGPRSNEQFF.

The chain couples TRBV5-1 to TRBJ2-4; the TCRdb call, TRBD1, lacks DNA for checking. The CDR3 totals 14 residues. Germline CDR1 SGHRS, CDR2 YFSETQ. CDR3 amino acids: CASSEGTGWGIQYF.

The V call is TRBV7-9, the J call TRBJ2-5; the TCRdb D gene call, TRBD1, has no DNA to confirm it. Germline values: CDR1 SEHNR, CDR2 FQNEAQ (reference sequence). There are 15 residues in the CDR3. The CDR3 loop reads CASSPPRGYQETQYF. Filled out from reference TRBV7-9 and TRBJ2-5, the complete variable domain reads DTGVSQNPRHKITKRGQNVTFRCDPISEHNRLYWYRQTLGQGPEFLTYFQNEAQLEKSRLLSDRFSAERPKGSFSTLEIQRTEQGDSAMYLCASSPPRGYQETQYFGPGTRLLVL.

The chain is built from TRBV6-1 and TRBJ1-2; TCRdb's D call of TRBD1 is untestable without DNA. This CDR3 has 13 amino acids. The germline CDR1 and CDR2 sequences are MNHNS and SASEGT. The CDR3 region is CASRNEGFYGYTF.

V is TRBV7-9 and J is TRBJ2-3; TCRdb calls TRBD1, which cannot be checked without DNA. CDR1 SEHNR and CDR2 FQNEAQ come from the germline V gene (reference sequence). This CDR3 spans 19 amino acids. This CDR3 is CASSSTLVLPGTITDTQYF.

The CDR3 loop is CASRKAGTSGGLAKNIQYF. This chain uses TRBV12-3 or TRBV12-4 with TRBJ2-4; the D call from TCRdb, TRBD2, cannot be confirmed without DNA. The length of the CDR3 is 19 residues.

The chain combines TRBV12-3 or TRBV12-4 with TRBJ2-1. The CDR3 has 15 residues. The CDR3 sequence: CASTPNPSSYNEQFF.

The chain combines TRBV20-1 with TRBJ1-5; absent DNA, TCRdb's TRBD1 call cannot be checked. This CDR3 spans 14 amino acids. CDR1 and CDR2 from the germline V gene are DFQATT and SNEGSKA (reference sequence). The CDR3: CSASRGGSGQPQHF.

The chain carries TRBV20-1 and TRBJ2-1; TCRdb designates TRBD1, a call that cannot be tested without DNA. CDR3 size: 14 residues. The germline CDR1 and CDR2 sequences are DFQATT and SNEGSKA (reference sequence). The CDR3 is CSASLGQGRREQFF.

V gene TRBV5-1 combines with J gene TRBJ1-2. The germline gives CDR1 SGHRS, CDR2 YFSETQ. This CDR3 contains 15 residues. The chain's CDR3 is CASTLRDGSNYGYTF.

The V and J genes are TRBV27 and TRBJ2-2. The germline V gene encodes CDR1 MNHEY and CDR2 SMNVEV (reference sequence). The CDR3 runs to 14 residues. This chain's CDR3 is CASSLMTLAGELFF.

The rearrangement uses TRBV12-3 or TRBV12-4 and TRBJ2-2; the D gene TCRdb calls, TRBD1, cannot be checked with no DNA. The length of the CDR3 is 15 residues. CDR3 loop: CASSLSGQGVGELFF.

Here the CDR3 reads CSVRRAGGEKLFF. The chain employs TRBV29-1 and TRBJ1-4; there is no DNA to check the TCRdb D call of TRBD1. The CDR3 length is 13 residues. Germline V gives CDR1 SQVTM, CDR2 ANQGSEA.

The chain is built from TRBV4-2 and TRBJ2-3; TCRdb picks TRBD1, but there is no DNA to check that call. Per the germline V gene, CDR1 is LGHNA and CDR2 is YNFKEQ. There are 17 residues in the CDR3. The CDR3 spells CASSQVPGLGSPDTQYF.

The chain is built from TRBV6-2 or TRBV6-3 and TRBJ2-3; TCRdb reports TRBD1, a call that lacks DNA to check it against. Germline-derived CDR1 and CDR2 are MNHEY and SVGEGT. The CDR3 runs 17 residues. CDR3 region: CASSYSVGTGYTDTQYF.

The V and J genes are TRBV20-1 and TRBJ2-2; there is no DNA to check the TCRdb D call of TRBD1. Germline CDR1 reads DFQATT; CDR2 reads SNEGSKA (reference sequence). The CDR3 is 15 amino acids. CDR3 residues: CSARPPTRNTGELFF.

CDR3 amino acids: CASSHTSGTINYNEQFF. V gene TRBV6-1 combines with J gene TRBJ2-1; absent DNA, TCRdb's TRBD2 call cannot be checked. CDR3 size: 17 residues. Germline CDR1 reads MNHNS; CDR2 reads SASEGT.

The rearrangement joins TRBV15 to TRBJ2-5; absent DNA, TCRdb's TRBD1 call cannot be checked. This CDR3 contains 13 residues. Looked up from germline, CDR1 is LNHNV and CDR2 is YYDKDF (reference sequence). The CDR3 reads CATTYGAQETQYF.

The V gene is TRBV4-1, the J gene TRBJ2-1; TCRdb's assignment of TRBD2 cannot be checked, as there is no DNA. The CDR3 extends over 14 amino acids. Germline CDR1 reads MGHRA; CDR2 reads YSYEKL. CDR3 loop: CASSQDEVDGPQFF.